The TCR beta chain described here comes from a study of a mutant IDH1 vaccine in newly diagnosed glioma. About the research overall: The timing of visit V12 was week 35, and that of visit V13 was week 47. Study-wide points: Induction of immune responses by the vaccine occurred in about 95% of patients.

Worth noting for this clone: Its matching antigen is unknown.

Trimming stripped 4 bases from V and 0 bases from J, with 20 bases between. CDR1 and CDR2 (germline): SGHDT, YYEEEE. The CDR3 is 18 amino acids. The protocol was immunoSEQ multiplex PCR, while the TCRdb copy is restricted to in-frame clones and leaves out a portion. The data hold about 56,000 clones, with about 86% observed a single time. Described time point: week 35, safety follow-up. In the vaccine, a single dose held 300 ug of the mutant IDH1 20-mer peptide, along with topical imiquimod. The receptor was isolated from a man in his forties with glioma. The chain has TRBV5-6 and TRBJ2-4, with no clear D. Material: PBMCs, obtained from a glioma patient whose treatment included an IDH1 peptide vaccine. CDR3 coding DNA: TGTGCCAGCAGCGGCCGGAGAGGTCCACGCCTAGCCAAAAACATTCAGTACTTC. Encoded protein: CASSGRRGPRLAKNIQYF. Together with reference TRBV5-6 and TRBJ2-4, the CDR3 gives the full variable domain: DAGVTQSPTHLIKTRGQQVTLRCSPKSGHDTVSWYQQALGQGPQFIFQYYEEEERQRGNFPDRFSGHQFPNYSSELNVNALLLGDSALYLCASSGRRGPRLAKNIQYFGAGTRLSVL.